The clone carrying this T cell receptor beta chain was seen repeatedly, ten times or more. TCR beta CDR3 amplification from genomic DNA was performed by two-round multiplex PCR. Individual primers that were specific to each TRBV and TRBJ gene served in first-round PCR. A single record per CDR3 protein comes from TCRdb applying MiXCR to the multiplex PCR reads. The table lists roughly 30,000 distinct CDR3 sequences, around 40% of them singletons. V was cut by 0 bases and J by 2 bases, with 8 bases left in between. This CDR3 region has 15 residues. Germline CDR1 and CDR2: SGHRS and YFSETQ. This sample was taken from a study of prognosis after radiotherapy for stage I lung cancer. Blood, roughly 6 milliliters, was collected at each of two time points.

The starting material was PBMCs, obtained before or after stereotactic body radiation therapy (not recorded which). This TCR was recovered from a donor aged 50 or older with non-small cell lung cancer. This rearrangement joins TRBV5-1 to TRBJ2-2; D is possibly TRBD1 (6 bases). CDR3 protein: CASSLDRVNTGELFF. The CDR3 DNA sequence: TGCGCCAGCAGCTTGGACAGGGTCAACACCGGGGAGCTGTTTTTT.